A selection of T cell receptor beta chains follows, all from one sample in a study of Ad26.COV2.S vaccination and SARS-CoV-2 variants. The protocol was immunoSEQ multiplex PCR, while the TCRdb copy is restricted to in-frame clones and leaves out a portion. In the table there are fewer than 400,000 clones, around 83% of which are singletons. The sequencing here drew on peripheral blood, taken in a trial of Ad26.COV2.S vaccine versus placebo. All receptors come from a person between 18 and 65 years old who received the Ad26.COV2.S COVID-19 vaccine or a placebo. CDR3s include the opening cysteine and the closing phenylalanine or tryptophan.

TRBV5-6	TRBJ2-3	CASSFGRYSTDTQYF
TRBV2	TRBJ1-4	CASLRDRGEKLFF
TRBV5-4	TRBJ1-1	CASSQGTGGTEAFF
TRBV12-3/TRBV12-4	TRBJ2-5	CASSLSRQETQYF
TRBV6-2/TRBV6-3	TRBJ2-7	CASSDRAGVLEQYF
TRBV10-3	TRBJ1-1	CASYRGLDDTEAFF
TRBV15	TRBJ2-7	CATSREGASSYEQYF
TRBV7-2	TRBJ1-2	CASSLDRTGRHGYTF
TRBV23-1	TRBJ2-7	CASSRGTGAFLGSYEQYF
TRBV6-2/TRBV6-3	TRBJ2-5	CASSYWLAGGKETQYF
TRBV2	TRBJ1-2	CASSRGGGNYGYTF
TRBV3-1/TRBV3-2	TRBJ2-1	CASSQPLAGVYNEQFF
TRBV5-1	TRBJ2-5	CASRLSGGGGETQYF
TRBV10-1	TRBJ2-5	CASSSGQGAFGETQYF
TRBV7-9	TRBJ1-1	CASSFRGTNTEAFF
TRBV6-5	TRBJ1-6	CASSSYNSPLHF
TRBV7-2	TRBJ2-1	CASSLSGAYNEQFF
TRBV29-1	TRBJ1-5	CSVKGGCQPQHF
TRBV18	TRBJ2-6	CASSPPGAVGANVLTF
TRBV6-5	TRBJ1-1	CASTRDRGQGAEAFF
TRBV4-2	TRBJ2-1	CASSQEPTSGANGEQFF
TRBV30	TRBJ1-5	CAWSVEGGQPQHF
TRBV7-2	TRBJ1-2	CASSPQRDYGYTF
TRBV27	TRBJ1-1	CASSSRGFPLRGTEAFF
TRBV5-1	TRBJ2-3	CASSQGLAGVTDTQYF
TRBV6-1	TRBJ1-2	CASSEAAGKGYYGYTF
TRBV18	TRBJ1-2	CASSPGDRAGYTF
TRBV7-9	TRBJ2-1	CASSPGGEVDEQFF
TRBV5-1	TRBJ2-3	CASSSVAGARSFTDTQYF
TRBV18	TRBJ1-3	CASSPGQGPHSGNTIYF
TRBV30	TRBJ1-5	CAWSVGTTGGNQPQHF
TRBV21-1	TRBJ1-1	CASSPIKRGGDTEAFF
TRBV7-9	TRBJ1-1	CASSLGGPTEAFF
TRBV7-9	TRBJ2-7	CASSLGWGLPPYEQYF
TRBV19	TRBJ1-2	CASSRMGTGSGGYTF
TRBV5-1	TRBJ2-3	CASSAAGYTDTQYF
TRBV7-2	TRBJ2-7	CASSSNRGYSYEQYF
TRBV2	TRBJ1-1	CASRSLNTEAFF
TRBV23-1	TRBJ1-2	CASSQSIVTEDYGYTF
TRBV3-1/TRBV3-2	TRBJ1-2	CASSREKGDYGYTF
TRBV29-1	TRBJ2-5	CSVARGTGETQYF
TRBV19	TRBJ1-6	CASRRQDNSPLHF
TRBV6-5	TRBJ2-1	CASRIAGASYNEQFF
TRBV9	TRBJ1-2	CASSVAAVVSGQGLRGYTF
TRBV6-2/TRBV6-3	TRBJ1-5	CASSYSLGWRPDSNQPQHF
TRBV5-1	TRBJ2-7	CASSPGTGGYEQYF
TRBV4-3	TRBJ2-7	CASSQDGLAGGEQYF
TRBV21-1	TRBJ2-1	CASSLKRTISSYNEQFF
TRBV5-1	TRBJ2-5	CASSWDRPETQYF
TRBV7-2	TRBJ2-7	CASSLGRSRQHYEQYF
TRBV6-6	TRBJ2-7	CASNGGNEQYF
TRBV9	TRBJ2-3	CASSVGPLRDTQYF